The clone carrying this T cell receptor (beta chain) was seen more than once but under ten times. Its antigen is not known. The CDR3 is made up of 14 amino acids. Germline values: CDR1 KGHDR, CDR2 SFDVKD. V was pared by 4 bases and J by 6 bases, with 5 bases of the junction left unmatched. The sample belongs to a study of CD4 T cells in relation to SARS-CoV-2 and coronaviruses. Points from the study as a whole: No donor gave both pre-pandemic and post-infection samples. Around two thirds of donors had memory CD4+ clonotypes crossrecognizing SARS-CoV-2 and common cold coronavirus spike.

The unexposed donors gave CD4+ T cells in about 2010-2019, prior to COVID-19. Isolation of CD4+ T cells took place after about 10 days in culture. As cell numbers allowed, unexposed-donor CD4+ T cells faced SARS-CoV-2 S/N and four cold-coronavirus spikes. Around 2 million PBMCs per well were cultured with approximately 9.2 IU/ml IL-2. Assay: immunoSEQ multiplex PCR; the TCRdb copy retains only in-frame clones and omits some. Counted here are roughly 14,000 clones, roughly 72% occurring once; the ten biggest clones make up about a quarter. Specimen: CD4+ T cells from PBMCs, cultured in vitro. This receptor was obtained from a human donor in good health. The chain is built from TRBV24-1 and TRBJ2-1, with TRBD1 matching 7 bases. As DNA, the CDR3 is TGTGCCACCAGTGAACCGGGACAGTTCAATGAGCAGTTCTTC. Translating gives CATSEPGQFNEQFF.